This T cell receptor (beta chain) was identified during a study of T cells in Graves' hyperthyroidism and ophthalmopathy (dated by TCRdb to the late 2010s). Concerning the study at large: Peripheral blood was collected at initial diagnosis, before any treatment. TCR V-J signatures able to tell the groups apart were searched for in a discovery cohort of some 100 patients, of whom around 43 had Graves' ophthalmopathy and around 58 had stable Graves' hyperthyroidism. Prospective prediction of ophthalmopathy was tested in an independent validation cohort consisting of 18 to 20 hyperthyroidism patients and 15 or so patients who later progressed to ophthalmopathy. The roughly 100 discovery patients were randomly divided into training and test sets at a 7:3 ratio. In about 6 Graves' hyperthyroidism patients, the study also compared T-cell repertoires from thyroid tissue with T-cell repertoires from blood. Once sampling was done, hyperthyroidism patients were given methimazole at a starting dose of 30 mg daily, whereas ophthalmopathy patients were given high-dose intravenous methylprednisolone. According to the paper, TCR Vbeta CDR3 sequencing was carried out on approximately 140 peripheral blood samples, which came from fewer than 50 ophthalmopathy, around 74 hyperthyroidism and some 17 progressor patients.

Overall study outcomes, separate from this receptor: In validation, the model predicted progression to ophthalmopathy a median of approximately 6.6 months before onset, with 65% to 71% sensitivity and about 72% specificity. Most expanded thyroid clonotypes (frequency above 0.001) were also found in blood, which suggests that blood repertoires may mirror thyroid immune responses. A model built on a 13 V-J signature distinguished ophthalmopathy from stable hyperthyroidism, reaching approximately 89% sensitivity and approximately 83% specificity in cross-validation and 80%/75% in testing. Sample size was not statistically predetermined, and blinding of investigators to group allocation was not performed.

CDR1 and CDR2 were assigned from the germline V gene as SNHLY and FYNNEI. Trimming at the junction amounts to 7 bases on V and 8 bases on J, and the germline ends lie 11 bases apart. Counted from cysteine to phenylalanine, this CDR3 has 11 amino acids. Only CDR3 DNA remains: 33 bases, in frame from the first base. A patient counted as having stable Graves' hyperthyroidism if no progression to ophthalmopathy occurred over 18 months of follow-up. The hyperthyroidism patients were between 18 and 65 years old and newly diagnosed, with a disease duration of less than 2 months. Patients with uncontrolled infections, other autoimmune diseases, pregnancy or lactation were excluded. Clinical symptoms, serum thyroxine and TRAb, thyroid ultrasound, and orbital computed tomography formed the basis for the diagnoses. Ficoll-Paque density gradient centrifugation was used to isolate PBMCs from around 10 ml of fresh peripheral blood. Total RNA was extracted using Trizol reagent, and RNA quality was assessed on an Agilent 2100 Bioanalyzer.

This clonotype was picked up many times. It has no known antigen specificity. No much larger clonotype is one base removed from it; base qualities were not supplied. Amplification of TCR beta CDR3 regions was carried out from RNA transcripts. The TCR CDR3 was subjected to a first round of RT-PCR using the HTBI primer set and the Qiagen OneStep RT-PCR kit. The libraries were constructed in a second round of multiplex PCR and then size-selected and purified. Sequencing of the libraries was done on an Illumina HiSeq2000 using paired-end 100 bp reads. For the original study's pipeline: Raw data were processed with SOAPnuke, discarding reads with adapters, uncalled bases, mean Phred below 15, or no exact constant-primer or identifier match. High-quality paired reads were merged using COPE v1.2.5, and each unique nucleotide sequence was defined as a clonotype. MiTCR v1.1 was used to align clonotypes to the IMGT TRBV, TRBD and TRBJ reference segments. Only V-J combinations with frequency above 0.0001, covering approximately 99% of repertoires, were analysed. The TCS score was defined as the ratio of F50 (clonal expansion) to E x V (chaos), calculated using BLOSUM62-based TCRdist between CDR3 peptides within each V-J. Welch's t-statistics and random forest reduced around 550 V-J features to roughly 13, which were used in a naive Bayes classifier (R e1071). TCRdb ran its own pipeline on the public reads, namely fastp trimming at Q25 and MiXCR clone calling, and kept in-frame beta chains. All rows with the same CDR3 protein become a single entry with the most common DNA and genes. It is TCRdb's table, rather than the study itself, that gives the V and J calls and clone size. This sample has fewer than 700,000 distinct CDR3 sequences in its table, and 16% of those were observed once. 3.5% to 4% of the sample comes from the top ten.

Sequencing was done on a sample of blood. The sequence links TRBV2 to TRBJ1-2; the D gene remains uncertain. The TCR was taken from a woman in her thirties with Graves' hyperthyroidism. Here the CDR3 is given as CASNRLIGYTF. The DNA is as follows: TGTGCCAGCAACCGCCTAATAGGCTACACCTTC.